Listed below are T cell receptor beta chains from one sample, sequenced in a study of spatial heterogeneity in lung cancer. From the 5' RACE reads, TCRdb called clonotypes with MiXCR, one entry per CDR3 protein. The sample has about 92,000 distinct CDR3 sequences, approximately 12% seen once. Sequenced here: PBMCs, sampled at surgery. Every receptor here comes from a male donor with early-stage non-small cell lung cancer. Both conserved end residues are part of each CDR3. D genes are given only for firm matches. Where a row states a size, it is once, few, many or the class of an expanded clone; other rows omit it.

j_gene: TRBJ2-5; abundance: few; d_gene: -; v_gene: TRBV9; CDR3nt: TGTGCCAGCAGCGTAGGTCCAAACCAAGAGACCCAGTACTTC; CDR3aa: CASSVGPNQETQYF
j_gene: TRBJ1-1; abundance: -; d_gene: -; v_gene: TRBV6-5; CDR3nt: TGTGCCAGCAGCGCGGGTACTTACACTGAAGCTTTCTTT; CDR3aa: CASSAGTYTEAFF
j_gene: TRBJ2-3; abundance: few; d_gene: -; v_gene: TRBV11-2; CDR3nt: TGTGCCAGCACCTGGGACGTGGGGCTGCTAACAGATACGCAGTATTTT; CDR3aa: CASTWDVGLLTDTQYF
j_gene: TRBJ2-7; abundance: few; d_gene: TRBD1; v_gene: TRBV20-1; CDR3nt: TGCAGTGCTAGAGAGGTGGACAGGGGGTACTTC; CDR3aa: CSAREVDRGYF
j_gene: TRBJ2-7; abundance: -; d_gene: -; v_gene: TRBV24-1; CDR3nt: TGTGCCACCATTCCGGGACGGGGATCCTCCTACGAGCAGTACTTC; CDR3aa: CATIPGRGSSYEQYF
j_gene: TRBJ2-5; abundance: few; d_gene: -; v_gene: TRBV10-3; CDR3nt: TGTGCCATCAGTGAGCTGCCTAGCGAAGAGACCCAGTACTTC; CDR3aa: CAISELPSEETQYF
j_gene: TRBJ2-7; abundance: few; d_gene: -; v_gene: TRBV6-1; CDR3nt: TGTGCCAGCAGCCGAACCGGGCAACCTTCCTACGAGCAGTACTTC; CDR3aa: CASSRTGQPSYEQYF
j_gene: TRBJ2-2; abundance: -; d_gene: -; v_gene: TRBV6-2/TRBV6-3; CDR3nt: TGTGCCAGCAGTTTGTTCGGCCTGAGCACCGGGGAGCTGTTTTTT; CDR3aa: CASSLFGLSTGELFF
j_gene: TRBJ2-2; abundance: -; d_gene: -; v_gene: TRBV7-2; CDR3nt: TGTGCCAGCAGCCATGGGTCGGGTACACCTAACACCGGGGAGCTGTTTTTT; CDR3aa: CASSHGSGTPNTGELFF
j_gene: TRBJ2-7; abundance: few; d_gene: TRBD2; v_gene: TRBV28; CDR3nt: TGTGCCAGCAGTCCCCTGCTAGCGGGAGGGGCCCCCTACGAGCAGTACTTC; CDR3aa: CASSPLLAGGAPYEQYF
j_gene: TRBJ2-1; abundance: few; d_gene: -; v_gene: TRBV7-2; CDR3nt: TGTGCCAGCAGCTTAGGCAAAATCTCCTACAATGAGCAGTTCTTC; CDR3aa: CASSLGKISYNEQFF
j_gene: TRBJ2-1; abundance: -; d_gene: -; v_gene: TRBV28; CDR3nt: TGTGCCAGCAGTTTAGGAGGGCCAAATGAGCAGTTCTTC; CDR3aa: CASSLGGPNEQFF
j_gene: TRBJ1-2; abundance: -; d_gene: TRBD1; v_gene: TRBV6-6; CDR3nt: TGTGCCAGCAGTTACCTTCTTGGGACAGGGATCTATGGCTACACCTTC; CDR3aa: CASSYLLGTGIYGYTF
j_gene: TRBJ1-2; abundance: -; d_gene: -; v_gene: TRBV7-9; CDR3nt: TGTGCCAGCAGCTTAGGGACAGCGCCTAACTATGGCTACACCTTC; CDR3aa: CASSLGTAPNYGYTF
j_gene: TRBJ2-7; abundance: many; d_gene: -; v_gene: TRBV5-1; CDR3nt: TGCGCCAGCAGCTCATCGGGGGTTAAGGGCTACGAGCAGTACTTC; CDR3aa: CASSSSGVKGYEQYF
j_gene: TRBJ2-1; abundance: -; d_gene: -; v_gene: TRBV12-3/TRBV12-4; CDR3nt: TGTGCCAGCAGCCCGATGTCCGGCCCCTACAATGAGCAGTTCTTC; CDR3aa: CASSPMSGPYNEQFF
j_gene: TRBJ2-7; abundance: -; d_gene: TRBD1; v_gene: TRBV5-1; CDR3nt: TGCGCCAGCAGCTTATATATGACCGGGACAGGCCCCTACGAGCAGTACTTC; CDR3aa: CASSLYMTGTGPYEQYF
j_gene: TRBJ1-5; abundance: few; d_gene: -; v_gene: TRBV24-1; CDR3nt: TGTGCCACCAGTGACGCTGGGACACCCTGGAGCAATCAGCCCCAGCATTTT; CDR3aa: CATSDAGTPWSNQPQHF
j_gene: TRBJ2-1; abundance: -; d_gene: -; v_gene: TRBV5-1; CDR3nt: TGCGCCAGCAGCTTCCGGGCGAACAATGAGCAGTTCTTC; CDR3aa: CASSFRANNEQFF
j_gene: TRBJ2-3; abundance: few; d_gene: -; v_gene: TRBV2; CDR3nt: TGTGCCAGCAGTGAAGGGGGCACGCAGTATTTT; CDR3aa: CASSEGGTQYF
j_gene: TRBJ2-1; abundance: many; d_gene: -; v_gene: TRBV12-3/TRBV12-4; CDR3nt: TGTGCCAGCAGTTTACTGGGAAGGCATGAGCAGTTCTTC; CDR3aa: CASSLLGRHEQFF
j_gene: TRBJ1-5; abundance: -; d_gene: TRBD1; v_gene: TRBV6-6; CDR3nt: TGTGCCAGCAGTTACTCGAGAGGGGGCGGTCAGCCCCAGCATTTT; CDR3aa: CASSYSRGGGQPQHF
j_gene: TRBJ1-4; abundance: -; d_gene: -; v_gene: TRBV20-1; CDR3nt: TGCAGTGCTAGAAACAACCATAATGAAAAACTGTTTTTT; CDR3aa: CSARNNHNEKLFF